These 13 T cell receptor beta chains were all obtained from the same sample, sequenced in a study of T cell responses to AZD1222 COVID-19 vaccine. Using immunoSEQ multiplex PCR, the repertoire was profiled, and TCRdb retains in-frame clones only, with some absent. The sample holds about 67,000 clones; under 90% are singletons and the top ten take 21%. The specimen was peripheral blood, collected on day 0 of AZD1222 vaccination. The origin of the receptors is an adult in good health.

The chain employs TRBV4-2 and TRBJ1-5; D possibly corresponds to TRBD1 (5 bases). Germline lookup yields CDR1 LGHNA and CDR2 YNFKEQ. This CDR3 contains 17 residues. V shed 0 bases and J shed 5 bases, with 17 bases lying between them. This CDR3 reads CASSQDPPRDDYQPQHF. In DNA form, the CDR3 reads TGTGCCAGCAGCCAAGATCCCCCACGGGACGACTATCAGCCCCAGCATTTT.

The chain uses TRBV19 and TRBJ1-1; D gene ambiguous. Trimming cost V 3 bases and J 5 bases, with 7 bases left between them. Germline assignment: CDR1 LNHDA and CDR2 SQIVND (reference sequence). The CDR3 has 12 residues. The CDR3, as DNA: TGTGCCAGTAGTATTGGTTGGACTGAAGCTTTCTTT. This encodes CASSIGWTEAFF.

V usage is TRBV4-2 and J usage is TRBJ2-2; 7 nucleotides agree with TRBD1. The CDR3 runs 15 residues. The junction had 5 bases not matched to a gene; V was cut back by 1 base and J by 6 bases. The V gene's germline CDR1 is LGHNA and CDR2 YNFKEQ. CDR3 sequence reads: CASSQVATGAGELFF. The CDR3, as DNA: TGTGCCAGCAGCCAAGTTGCCACAGGGGCCGGGGAGCTGTTTTTT.

The chain employs TRBV28 and TRBJ1-3, with TRBD1 matching 8 bases. Germline V CDR1 and CDR2: MDHEN, SYDVKM. Unmatched junction bases numbered 24, after V lost 4 bases and J lost 4 bases. The CDR3 extends over 21 amino acids. In nucleotides, the CDR3 is TGTGCCAGCAGTTCTCTCGGTCCGGGGGGCCCTCAGGGGGCGCCCGGAAACACCATATATTTT. Encoded protein: CASSSLGPGGPQGAPGNTIYF.

The chain joins TRBV7-2 to TRBJ1-1; perhaps TRBD1 as D (5 bases). This CDR3 has 15 amino acids. V lost 1 base and J lost 0, with 9 bases in between. Germline CDR1 and CDR2: SGHTA and FQGNSA. CDR3 coding DNA: TGTGCCAGCAGCTTAGGAGGGGCGCTGAACACTGAAGCTTTCTTT. As protein: CASSLGGALNTEAFF. Full variable domain (outside the CDR3, taken from reference TRBV7-2 and TRBJ1-1): GAGVSQSPSNKVTEKGKDVELRCDPISGHTALYWYRQSLGQGLEFLIYFQGNSAPDKSGLPSDRFSAERTGGSVSTLTIQRTQQEDSAVYLCASSLGGALNTEAFFGQGTRLTVV.

The V and J genes are TRBV7-8 and TRBJ2-1, with D possibly being TRBD1 or TRBD2 (5 bases each). The germline gives CDR1 SGHVS, CDR2 FQNEAQ. This CDR3 comprises 16 residues. V lost 2 bases and J lost 3, with 14 bases in between. The CDR3 DNA reads TGTGCCAGCAGCTTAACCGTCTCGGGACGCTACAATGAGCAGTTCTTC. Its translation: CASSLTVSGRYNEQFF.

The V gene is TRBV6-5, the J gene TRBJ2-7; a possible D gene is TRBD1 (6 bases). V was pared by 5 bases and J by 6 bases, with 17 bases between. Looked up from germline, CDR1 is MNHEY and CDR2 is SVGAGI. This CDR3 comprises 14 residues. CDR3 in amino acids: CASSPRDTNSEQYF. The CDR3, as DNA: TGTGCCAGCAGTCCCCGGGACACCAACTCCGAGCAGTACTTC.

The chain combines TRBV5-1 with TRBJ2-7; perhaps TRBD2 as D (6 bases). The germline V gene has CDR1 SGHRS and CDR2 YFSETQ. V lost 2 bases and J lost 2, with 11 bases in between. CDR3 length equals 14 residues. The CDR3 nucleotides read TGCGCCAGCAGCTTATCCGGGGGTCCCTACGAGCAGTACTTC. The encoded protein is CASSLSGGPYEQYF.

The CDR3 spells CASSIPGTGGSQPQHF. The CDR3 DNA follows: TGTGCCAGTAGTATCCCCGGGACAGGGGGTAGTCAGCCCCAGCATTTT. The chain uses TRBV19 and TRBJ1-5; 11 bases fit TRBD1. The CDR3 is 16 amino acids. Trimming removed 3 bases from V and 6 bases from J; junction bases left unmatched: 7. Germline-derived CDR1 and CDR2 are LNHDA and SQIVND (reference sequence).

The chain carries TRBV7-9 and TRBJ2-7, with a possible D match to TRBD2 (6 bases). Trimming removed 4 bases from V and 1 base from J, with 20 bases in between. This CDR3 is built from 17 residues. The V gene's germline CDR1 is SEHNR and CDR2 FQNEAQ (reference sequence). DNA for the CDR3: TGTGCCAGCAGCTCCAACGACCGGGACTTCGCATCCTACGAGCAGTACTTC. Protein product: CASSSNDRDFASYEQYF.

The chain has TRBV19 and TRBJ2-1; TRBD2 might be the D (6 bases). Germline V gene sequence: CDR1 LNHDA, CDR2 SQIVND (reference sequence). The CDR3 has 14 amino acids. V lost 6 bases and J lost 0, with 9 bases in between. The CDR3 coding sequence is TGTGCCAGTAGGGAGGGGAGCTCCTACAATGAGCAGTTCTTC. Translated: CASREGSSYNEQFF. The complete variable domain, with remaining parts taken from reference TRBV19 and TRBJ2-1, reads DGGITQSPKYLFRKEGQNVTLSCEQNLNHDAMYWYRQDPGQGLRLIYYSQIVNDFQKGDIAEGYSVSREKKESFPLTVTSAQKNPTAFYLCASREGSSYNEQFFGPGTRLTVL.

The V gene is TRBV18, the J gene TRBJ1-2; D may be TRBD1 (6 bases). Per germline, CDR1 KGHSH and CDR2 LQKENI. Trimming took 1 base from V and 4 from J, leaving 10 bases between them. This CDR3 region has 14 residues. CDR3 DNA sequence: TGTGCCAGCTCACCACGGGACAAGCCCTATGGCTACACCTTC. Its protein product is CASSPRDKPYGYTF.

The chain is built from TRBV7-3 and TRBJ2-2; 10 bases are shared with TRBD2. The ends lost 5 bases at V and 1 base at J; junction bases unmatched: 1. The CDR3 covers 15 residues. Germline V gives CDR1 SGHTA, CDR2 FQGTGA. CDR3 sequence: CASSRTSGNTGELFF. CDR3 nucleotides: TGTGCCAGCAGCAGGACTAGCGGGAACACCGGGGAGCTGTTTTTT.